This record concerns one T cell receptor beta chain sequence. Many counts were recorded for this clonotype. It lacks a known antigen. Per-base qualities were not stored, and no clone one base away is much larger. CD4+CD25+CD127-/low cells were isolated as Tregs. Tregs, naive and memory CD4+ T cells from tumor, blood and ipsilateral draining lymph nodes of 5 or 6 breast cancer patients underwent full-length TCR alpha and beta sequencing. Tumor tissue and lymph nodes obtained by ipsilateral axillary dissection were perfused with PBS, cut into small pieces and digested using collagenase I and hyaluronidase. FACS confirmed that the sorted cell populations were more than 90% pure. CDR1 and CDR2 are read off the germline V gene as MNHNS and SASEGT. Reading from cysteine to phenylalanine, the CDR3 counts 14 amino acids. CDR3 DNA only is kept here, 42 bases in frame from base 1. V has 6 bases trimmed and J has 5 bases trimmed; junction bases matching no gene number 7.

The data were obtained in a study (dated by TCRdb to about 2015). Turning to the overall study: The study examined whether tumor-infiltrating Tregs in breast cancer are drawn from blood Tregs or arise in situ by conversion from other CD4+ T cell subsets. Overall results and qualifications from the work: Rather than covering whole repertoires, validation in the larger cohort was restricted to a single TCR beta V-J rearrangement. The TCR gene usage of tumor memory CD4+ T cells clustered together with blood and lymph node memory CD4+ cells and with lymph node naive CD4+ cells. The greatest overlap of tumor-infiltrating Treg TCR alpha and beta sequences was with tumor naive CD4+ T cells, followed next by blood naive CD4+ T cells.

Full-length TCR variable regions were amplified by 5' RACE PCR with constant-region reverse primers, followed by semi-nested PCR with Nested Universal Primer A. The ReliaPrep RNA Cell Miniprep System was used to extract total RNA, which was then reverse transcribed into 5'RACE-ready cDNA with the SMARTer RACE 5'/3' Kit. An Illumina MiSeq was used to sequence the full-length TCR alpha and beta libraries, which had been barcoded with multiplex adaptors. Concerning the study's data processing: For each of nine subset-tissue groups, sequencing data from the five patients were pooled, and the groups were then compared using unsupervised clustering of TCR gene usage. The Morisita-Horn index was used to calculate repertoire similarity, with shared sequences weighted according to their contribution to each repertoire. TCRdb itself trimmed the public reads at Q25 with fastp, ran MiXCR and retained productive beta chains. Entries that share a CDR3 protein sequence are merged under the most common genes and DNA. What appears here as the V and J calls and clone size reflects TCRdb's work, not the paper's. This sample comprises 34,000 or so distinct CDR3 sequences, over 20% of them detected only once. Less than 2.5% of the sample comes from the top ten.

The rearranged chain carries TRBV6-1 and TRBJ1-5; 7 central nucleotides agree with TRBD1. This TCR derives from a female donor with breast cancer. Sequenced material: tumor-infiltrating Tregs sorted from the breast tumor. The CDR3 region: CASSTQGVDQPQHF. The DNA sequence follows: TGTGCCAGCAGCACTCAGGGGGTTGATCAGCCCCAGCATTTT.